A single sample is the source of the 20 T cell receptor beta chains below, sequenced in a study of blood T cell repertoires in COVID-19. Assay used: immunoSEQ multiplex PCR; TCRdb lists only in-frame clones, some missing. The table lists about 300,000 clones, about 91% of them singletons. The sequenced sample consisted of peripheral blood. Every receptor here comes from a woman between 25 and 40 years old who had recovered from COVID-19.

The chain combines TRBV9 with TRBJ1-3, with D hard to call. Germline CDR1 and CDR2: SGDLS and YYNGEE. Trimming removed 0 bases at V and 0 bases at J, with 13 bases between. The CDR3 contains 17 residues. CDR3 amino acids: CASSVDGFPSSGNTIYF. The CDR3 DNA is TGTGCCAGCAGCGTAGACGGTTTCCCTAGCTCTGGAAACACCATATATTTT. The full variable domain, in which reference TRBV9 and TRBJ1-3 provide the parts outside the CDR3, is DSGVTQTPKHLITATGQRVTLRCSPRSGDLSVYWYQQSLDQGLQFLIQYYNGEERAKGNILERFSAQQFPDLHSELNLSSLELGDSALYFCASSVDGFPSSGNTIYFGEGSWLTVV.

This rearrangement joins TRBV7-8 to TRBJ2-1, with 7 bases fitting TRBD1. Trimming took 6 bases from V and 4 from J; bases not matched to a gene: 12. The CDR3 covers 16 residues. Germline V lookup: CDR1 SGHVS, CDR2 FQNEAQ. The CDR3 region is CASRQSRDRKYNEQFF. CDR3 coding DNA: TGTGCCAGCAGACAATCCCGGGACAGAAAGTACAATGAGCAGTTCTTC.

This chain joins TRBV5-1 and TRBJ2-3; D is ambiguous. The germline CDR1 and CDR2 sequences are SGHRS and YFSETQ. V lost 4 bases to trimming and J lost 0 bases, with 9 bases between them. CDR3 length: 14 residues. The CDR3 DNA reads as TGCGCCAGCAGCGTAGAGACTAGCACAGATACGCAGTATTTT. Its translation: CASSVETSTDTQYF. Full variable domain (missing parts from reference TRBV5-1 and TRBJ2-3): KAGVTQTPRYLIKTRGQQVTLSCSPISGHRSVSWYQQTPGQGLQFLFEYFSETQRNKGNFPGRFSGRQFSNSRSEMNVSTLELGDSALYLCASSVETSTDTQYFGPGTRLTVL.

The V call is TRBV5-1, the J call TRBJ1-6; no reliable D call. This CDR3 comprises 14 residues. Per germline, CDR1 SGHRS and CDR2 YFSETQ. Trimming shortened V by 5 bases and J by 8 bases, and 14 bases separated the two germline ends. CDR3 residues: CASRLAPGDSPLHF. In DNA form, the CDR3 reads TGCGCCAGCAGACTAGCCCCCGGGGATTCACCCCTCCACTTT.

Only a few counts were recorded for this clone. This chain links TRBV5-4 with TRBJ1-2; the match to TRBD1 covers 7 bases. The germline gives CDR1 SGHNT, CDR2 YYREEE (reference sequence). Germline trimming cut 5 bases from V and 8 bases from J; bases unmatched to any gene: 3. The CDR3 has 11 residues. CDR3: CASRGTVGYTF. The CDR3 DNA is TGTGCCAGCAGGGGGACAGTAGGCTACACCTTC. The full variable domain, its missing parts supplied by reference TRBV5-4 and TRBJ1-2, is ETGVTQSPTHLIKTRGQQVTLRCSSQSGHNTVSWYQQALGQGPQFIFQYYREEENGRGNFPPRFSGLQFPNYSSELNVNALELDDSALYLCASRGTVGYTFGSGTRLTVV.

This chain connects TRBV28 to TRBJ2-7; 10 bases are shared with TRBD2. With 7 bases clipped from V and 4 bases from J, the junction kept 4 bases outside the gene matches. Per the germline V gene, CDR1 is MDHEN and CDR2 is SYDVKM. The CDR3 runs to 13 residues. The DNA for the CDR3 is TGTGCCAGCATAGCGGGGGGTAAATACGAGCAGTACTTC. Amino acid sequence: CASIAGGKYEQYF.

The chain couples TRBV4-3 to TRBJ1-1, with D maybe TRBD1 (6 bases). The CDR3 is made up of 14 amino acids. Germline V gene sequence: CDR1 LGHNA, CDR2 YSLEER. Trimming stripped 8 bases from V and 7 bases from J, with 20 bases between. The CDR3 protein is CASGDTRAVREAFF. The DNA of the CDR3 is TGCGCCAGCGGGGACACTCGTGCAGTACGTGAAGCTTTCTTT.

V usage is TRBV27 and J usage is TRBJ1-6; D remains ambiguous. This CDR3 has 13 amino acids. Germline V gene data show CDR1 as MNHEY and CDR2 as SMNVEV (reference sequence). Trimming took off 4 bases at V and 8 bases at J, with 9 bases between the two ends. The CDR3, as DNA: TGTGCCAGCAGTTCTACCTCCTATTCACCCCTCCACTTT. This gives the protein CASSSTSYSPLHF.

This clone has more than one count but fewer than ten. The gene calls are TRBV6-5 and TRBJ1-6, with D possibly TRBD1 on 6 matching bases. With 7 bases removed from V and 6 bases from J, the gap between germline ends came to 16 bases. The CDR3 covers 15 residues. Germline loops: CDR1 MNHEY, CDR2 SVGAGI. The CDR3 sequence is CASTAKGHINSPLHF. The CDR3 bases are TGTGCCAGCACCGCCAAGGGACATATTAATTCACCCCTCCACTTT.

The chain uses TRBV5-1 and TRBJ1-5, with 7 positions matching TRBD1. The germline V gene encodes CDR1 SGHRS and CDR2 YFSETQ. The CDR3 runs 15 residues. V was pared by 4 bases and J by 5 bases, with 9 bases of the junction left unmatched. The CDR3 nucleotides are TGCGCCAGCAGCAACACAGGGGAGGTGGATCAGCCCCAGCATTTT. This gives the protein CASSNTGEVDQPQHF.

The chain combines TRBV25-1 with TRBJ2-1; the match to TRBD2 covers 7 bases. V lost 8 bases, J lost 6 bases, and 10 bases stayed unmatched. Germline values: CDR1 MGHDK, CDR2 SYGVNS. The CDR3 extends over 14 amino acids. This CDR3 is CASGSGLVSNEQFF. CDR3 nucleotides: TGTGCCAGCGGATCAGGACTAGTCAGCAATGAGCAGTTCTTC.

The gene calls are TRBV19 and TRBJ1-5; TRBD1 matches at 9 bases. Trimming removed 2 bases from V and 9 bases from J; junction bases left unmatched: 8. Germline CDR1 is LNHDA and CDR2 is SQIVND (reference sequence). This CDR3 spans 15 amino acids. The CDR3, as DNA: TGTGCCAGTAGTATATTAGGGACAGGGAGAGCGCCCCAGCATTTT. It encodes CASSILGTGRAPQHF. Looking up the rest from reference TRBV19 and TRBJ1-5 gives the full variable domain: DGGITQSPKYLFRKEGQNVTLSCEQNLNHDAMYWYRQDPGQGLRLIYYSQIVNDFQKGDIAEGYSVSREKKESFPLTVTSAQKNPTAFYLCASSILGTGRAPQHFGDGTRLSIL.

DNA for the CDR3: TGTGCCACCAGTGATCCAATGACTCCGGGACAGTCGAACACCGGGGAGCTGTTTTTT. Protein product: CATSDPMTPGQSNTGELFF. The rearrangement uses TRBV24-1 and TRBJ2-2; 7 bases are shared with TRBD1. There are 19 residues in the CDR3. The germline gives CDR1 KGHDR, CDR2 SFDVKD. The V gene end was trimmed by 3 bases and the J gene end by 0 bases; junction bases not matched to a gene: 12.

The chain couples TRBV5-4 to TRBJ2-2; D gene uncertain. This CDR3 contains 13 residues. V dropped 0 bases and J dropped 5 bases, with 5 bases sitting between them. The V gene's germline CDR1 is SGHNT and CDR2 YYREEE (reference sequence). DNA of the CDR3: TGTGCCAGCAGCTTGGCGTCGACCGGGGAGCTGTTTTTT. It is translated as CASSLASTGELFF.

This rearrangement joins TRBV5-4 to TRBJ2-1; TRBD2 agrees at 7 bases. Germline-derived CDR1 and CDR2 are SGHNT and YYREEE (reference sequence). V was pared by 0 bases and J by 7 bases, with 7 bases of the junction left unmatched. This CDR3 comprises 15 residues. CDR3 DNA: TGTGCCAGCAGCTTGGCTAGCGGCGGTTATAATGAGCAGTTCTTC. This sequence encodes CASSLASGGYNEQFF.

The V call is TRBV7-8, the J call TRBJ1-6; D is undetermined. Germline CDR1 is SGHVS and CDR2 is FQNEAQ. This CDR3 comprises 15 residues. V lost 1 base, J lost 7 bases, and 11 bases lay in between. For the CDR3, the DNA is TGTGCCAGCAGCTTAGTAGGCGGGTACAATTCACCCCTCCACTTT. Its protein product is CASSLVGGYNSPLHF. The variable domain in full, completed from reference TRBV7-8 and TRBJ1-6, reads GAGVSQSPRYKVAKRGQDVALRCDPISGHVSLFWYQQALGQGPEFLTYFQNEAQLDKSGLPSDRFFAERPEGSVSTLKIQRTQQEDSAVYLCASSLVGGYNSPLHFGNGTRLTVT.

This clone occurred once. The CDR3 sequence is CAISEQGVNQPQHF. CDR3 nucleotides: TGTGCCATCAGTGAACAGGGGGTAAATCAGCCCCAGCATTTT. This sequence joins TRBV10-3 and TRBJ1-5; 8 nucleotides align to TRBD1. The CDR3 is made up of 14 amino acids. Trimming at V came to 3 bases and at J to 4 bases, leaving 2 bases not matched to a gene. Germline CDR1 is ENHRY and CDR2 is SYGVKD.

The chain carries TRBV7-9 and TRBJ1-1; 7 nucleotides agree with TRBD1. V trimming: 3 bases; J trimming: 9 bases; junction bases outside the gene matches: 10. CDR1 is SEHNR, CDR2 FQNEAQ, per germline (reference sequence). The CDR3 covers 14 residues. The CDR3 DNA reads TGTGCCAGCAGCTTCGGGACAGCACGAGATCAAGCTTTCTTT. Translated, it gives CASSFGTARDQAFF.

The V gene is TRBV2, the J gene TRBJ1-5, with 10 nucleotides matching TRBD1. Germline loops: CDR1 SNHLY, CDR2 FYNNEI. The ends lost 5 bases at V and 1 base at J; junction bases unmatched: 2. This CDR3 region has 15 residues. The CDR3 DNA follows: TGTGCCAGCAGTCGACAGGGGGCGAGCAATCAGCCCCAGCATTTT. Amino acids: CASSRQGASNQPQHF.

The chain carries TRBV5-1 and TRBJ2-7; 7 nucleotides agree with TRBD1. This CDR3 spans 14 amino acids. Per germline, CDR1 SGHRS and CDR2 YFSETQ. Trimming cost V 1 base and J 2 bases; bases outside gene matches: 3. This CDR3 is CASSLYGTAYEQYF. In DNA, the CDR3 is TGCGCCAGCAGCTTGTACGGGACAGCCTACGAGCAGTACTTC.